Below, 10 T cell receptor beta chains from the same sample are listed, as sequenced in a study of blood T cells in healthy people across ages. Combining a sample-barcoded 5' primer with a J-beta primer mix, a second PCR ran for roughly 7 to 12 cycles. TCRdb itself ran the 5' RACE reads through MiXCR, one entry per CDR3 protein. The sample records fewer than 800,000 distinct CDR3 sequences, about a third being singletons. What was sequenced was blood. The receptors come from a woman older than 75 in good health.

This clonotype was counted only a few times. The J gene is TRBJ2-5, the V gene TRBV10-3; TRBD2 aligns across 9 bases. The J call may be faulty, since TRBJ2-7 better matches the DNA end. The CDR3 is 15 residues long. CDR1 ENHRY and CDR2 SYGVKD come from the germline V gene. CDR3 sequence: CATTGVAGESYEQYF. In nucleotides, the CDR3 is TGTGCCACCACGGGAGTAGCGGGAGAAAGCTACGAGCAGTACTTC.

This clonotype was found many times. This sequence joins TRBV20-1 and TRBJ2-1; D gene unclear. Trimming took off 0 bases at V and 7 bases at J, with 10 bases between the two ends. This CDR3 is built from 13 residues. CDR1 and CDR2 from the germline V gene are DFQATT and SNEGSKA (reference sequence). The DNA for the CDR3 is TGCAGTGCTAGAGATCGGCGCAGTAATGAGCAGTTCTTC. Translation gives CSARDRRSNEQFF.

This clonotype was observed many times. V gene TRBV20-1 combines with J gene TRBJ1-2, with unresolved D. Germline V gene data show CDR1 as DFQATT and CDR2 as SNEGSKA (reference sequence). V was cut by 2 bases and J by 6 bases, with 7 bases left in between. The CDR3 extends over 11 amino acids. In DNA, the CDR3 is TGCAGTGCTAGAACCGGCCATGGCTACACCTTC. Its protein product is CSARTGHGYTF.

CDR3 nucleotides: TGCAGTGCAAATAAACAGGGGTACGAGCAGTACTTC. As protein: CSANKQGYEQYF. The genes are TRBV20-1 and TRBJ2-7; 7 nucleotides agree with TRBD1. The V gene end was trimmed by 6 bases and the J gene end by 4 bases; junction bases not matched to a gene: 6. Germline V gene lookup returns CDR1 DFQATT and CDR2 SNEGSKA (reference sequence). This CDR3 spans 12 amino acids.

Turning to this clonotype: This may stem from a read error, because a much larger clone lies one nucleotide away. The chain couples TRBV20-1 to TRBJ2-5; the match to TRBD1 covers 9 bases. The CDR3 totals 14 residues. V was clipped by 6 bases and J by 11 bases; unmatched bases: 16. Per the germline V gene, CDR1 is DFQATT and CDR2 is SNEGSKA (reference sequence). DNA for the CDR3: TGCAGTGCGCGTCCCGGGACAGGGATCGGTGAGCAGTACTTC. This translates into CSARPGTGIGEQYF.

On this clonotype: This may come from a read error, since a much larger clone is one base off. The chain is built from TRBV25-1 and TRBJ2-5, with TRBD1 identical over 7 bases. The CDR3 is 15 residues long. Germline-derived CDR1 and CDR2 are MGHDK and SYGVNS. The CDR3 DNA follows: TGTGCCAGCAGGGATGCACAGGGGAACCAAGGGACCCAGTACTTC. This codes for CASRDAQGNQGTQYF.

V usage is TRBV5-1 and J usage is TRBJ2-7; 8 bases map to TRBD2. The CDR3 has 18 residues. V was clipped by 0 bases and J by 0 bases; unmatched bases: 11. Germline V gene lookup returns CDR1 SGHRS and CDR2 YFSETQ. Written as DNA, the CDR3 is TGCGCCAGCAGCTTGGCGAGAGGAGCGGGGGAGAGCTCCTACGAGCAGTACTTC. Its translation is CASSLARGAGESSYEQYF. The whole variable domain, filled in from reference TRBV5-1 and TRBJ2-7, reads KAGVTQTPRYLIKTRGQQVTLSCSPISGHRSVSWYQQTPGQGLQFLFEYFSETQRNKGNFPGRFSGRQFSNSRSEMNVSTLELGDSALYLCASSLARGAGESSYEQYFGPGTRLTVT.

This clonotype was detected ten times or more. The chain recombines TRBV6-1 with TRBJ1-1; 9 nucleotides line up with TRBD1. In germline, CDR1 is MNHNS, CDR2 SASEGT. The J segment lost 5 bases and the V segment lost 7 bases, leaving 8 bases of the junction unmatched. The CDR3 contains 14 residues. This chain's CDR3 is CASKRTGVGTEAFF. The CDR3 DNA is TGTGCCAGCAAGAGGACAGGGGTCGGAACTGAAGCTTTCTTT.

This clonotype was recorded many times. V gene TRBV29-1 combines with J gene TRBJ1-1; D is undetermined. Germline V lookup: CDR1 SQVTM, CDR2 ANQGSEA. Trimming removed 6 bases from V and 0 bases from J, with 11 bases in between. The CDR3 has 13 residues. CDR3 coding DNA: TGCAGCGTAGGGTCGGGCATGAACACTGAAGCTTTCTTT. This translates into CSVGSGMNTEAFF.

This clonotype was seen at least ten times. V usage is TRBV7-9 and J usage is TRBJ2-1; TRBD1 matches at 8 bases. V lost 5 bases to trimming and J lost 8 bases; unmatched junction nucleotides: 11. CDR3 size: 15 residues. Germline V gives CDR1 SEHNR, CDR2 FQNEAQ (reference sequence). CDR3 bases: TGTGCCAGCAGCCCCGGACAGGGATTGGTGGATGAGCAGTTCTTC. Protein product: CASSPGQGLVDEQFF.